This T cell receptor (beta chain) was found in a study of cytomegalovirus exposure and HLA in healthy donors. General study points: Reports indicate that TCR beta sequences accurately predicted the HLA-A and HLA-B alleles of most subjects. In vitro testing confirmed a few CMV-associated chains as specific for CMV antigens. Researchers had no immune exposure information except CMV serostatus available.

The primer mix had 60 Vbeta and 13 Jbeta primers. Using immunoSEQ multiplex PCR, the repertoire was profiled, and TCRdb retains in-frame clones only, with some absent. This repertoire shows 100,000 to 150,000 clones, 78% found once; its top ten account for around 1.5%. V was trimmed by 7 bases and J by 1 base, leaving 14 bases between them. Per germline, CDR1 SGHRS and CDR2 YFSETQ. The CDR3 contains 14 residues. To note about this clone: What it recognizes is unknown.

V usage is TRBV5-1 and J usage is TRBJ1-1; D is possibly TRBD1 (5 bases). Material for sequencing was PBMCs. The TCR originated in a woman aged 18-29 years in good health and CMV-seronegative. CDR3 sequence (DNA): TGCGCCAGCGGGCAGGGTAGGGGGAACACTGAAGCTTTCTTT. It codes for CASGQGRGNTEAFF.